This T cell receptor (beta chain) was recovered during a study of immune cell composition in non-small cell lung cancer. Findings and limits, study-wide: Tumour-associated clones >0.5% occurred in around 35% of adenocarcinomas, approximately 74% of squamous.

Repertoires were generated with immunoSEQ multiplex PCR, while TCRdb's copy carries only in-frame clones and drops some. The table records about 3,400 clones, around 84% of them present only once. A word on this clone: Its matching antigen is unknown.

Normal lung sampling was at least 3 cm from the tumour, as distant as possible. The receptor was derived from a human donor with non-small cell lung cancer. Sequencing used non-adjacent lung tissue.

In DNA, the CDR3 is TGTGCCAGCAGCTTAGAGGCAGAGGTGAACACTGAAGCTTTCTTT. Protein: CASSLEAEVNTEAFF. The J gene is TRBJ1-1, the V gene TRBV7-6, with D unclear. The germline CDR1 and CDR2 sequences are SGHVS and FNYEAQ. The V end lost 1 base, the J end lost 0 bases, and 9 bases lay between the germline ends. CDR3 length: 15 residues.